What follows describes a single T cell receptor (beta chain). Its antigen is as yet unknown. Losses at the gene ends were 5 bases for V and 8 bases for J; bases not matched to a gene: 9. Germline V CDR1 and CDR2: SGHTA, FQGNSA. The CDR3 spans 14 residues. This entry belongs to a study of T cell responses to AZD1222 COVID-19 vaccine. Study-level findings and limits: Across the whole spike, CD4 TCRs peaked at regions 160-218 and 743-854.

The repertoire was sequenced with immunoSEQ multiplex PCR; TCRdb's copy has only in-frame clones and lacks some. In the table there are 110,000 to 150,000 clones, about 90% of which are singletons. The TCR comes from an adult in good health. The material sequenced was peripheral blood, taken on day 0 of AZD1222 vaccination. The V gene is TRBV7-2, the J gene TRBJ1-2; 9 nucleotides align to TRBD1. CDR3 bases: TGTGCCAGCAGCCACCGGACAGGGGTGGGAGGCTACACCTTC. Its translation is CASSHRTGVGGYTF.